What follows are 27 T cell receptor beta chains derived from one specimen sequenced in a study of blood T cells in healthy people across ages. Then a second PCR, running roughly 7 to 11 cycles, was carried out with a sample-barcoded 5' primer and a J-beta primer mix. TCRdb passed the 5' RACE reads through MiXCR, listing each CDR3 protein once. In the table there are 650,000 to 1,000,000 distinct CDR3 sequences, 36% of which are singletons. The sample consisted of blood. The origin of the receptors is a man aged 18 to 30 in good health.

Turning to this clonotype: A read error may explain this, as a much larger clone is one base away. This chain connects TRBV20-1 to TRBJ2-5, with no clear D. The DNA end favors TRBJ2-1, so the J call may be wrong. The CDR3 contains 14 residues. CDR1 is DFQATT and CDR2 is SNEGSKA in the germline V gene (reference sequence). The CDR3 here is CSATRNLRQETQFF. CDR3 coding DNA: TGCAGTGCTACCAGGAACCTTCGACAAGAGACCCAGTTCTTC.

This clonotype was seen a few times. The chain is built from TRBV7-8 and TRBJ1-1; D uncertain. CDR3 size: 15 residues. The germline gives CDR1 SGHVS, CDR2 FQNEAQ. Trimming removed 2 bases at V and 4 bases at J, with 14 bases between. CDR3 loop: CASSLLSGSRTEAFF. The CDR3, as DNA: TGTGCCAGCAGCTTACTTTCGGGCAGCCGCACTGAAGCTTTCTTT.

The chain carries TRBV7-2 and TRBJ2-7; D is possibly TRBD1 or TRBD2 (5 bases each). Trimming left V 5 bases short and J 1 base short, with 12 bases between. Germline V lookup: CDR1 SGHTA, CDR2 FQGNSA. The CDR3 runs 14 residues. In DNA, the CDR3 is TGTGCCAGCAGCCGGCAAGAGGGGTCCTACGAGCAGTACTTC. This translates into CASSRQEGSYEQYF.

This clonotype was observed a handful of times. The chain is built from TRBV20-1 and TRBJ1-5; TRBD1 matches at 10 bases. This CDR3 contains 15 residues. V shed 5 bases, J shed 2 bases, and the junction held 6 bases outside the gene matches. Germline loops: CDR1 DFQATT, CDR2 SNEGSKA (reference sequence). The CDR3, as DNA: TGCAGTGCTCTCCGGGACAGGGGAGGCAATCAGCCCCAGCATTTT. Its protein product is CSALRDRGGNQPQHF.

This clonotype was counted many times. The V and J genes are TRBV29-1 and TRBJ2-1; D perhaps matches TRBD1 (5 bases). Deletions cut 4 bases from V and 4 bases from J, with 14 bases between. Germline V CDR1 and CDR2: SQVTM, ANQGSEA. CDR3 length equals 14 residues. CDR3 sequence: CSVVSERGYNEQFF. CDR3 sequence (DNA): TGCAGCGTTGTCTCGGAAAGGGGATACAATGAGCAGTTCTTC.

Comments on this clonotype: This could be a read error, since a much larger clone is one nucleotide away. The chain uses TRBV6-2 or TRBV6-3 and TRBJ2-5; D might be TRBD2 (6 bases). This CDR3 has 16 amino acids. CDR1 and CDR2 from the germline V gene are MNHEY and SVGEGT. V gave up 1 base and J gave up 11 bases, with 23 bases separating them. The CDR3 sequence is CASSYLLGLLNNEQYF. The CDR3 DNA sequence: TGTGCCAGCAGTTACTTATTGGGACTGCTCAACAATGAGCAGTACTTC.

There are a few counts of this clonotype. The V and J genes are TRBV5-5 and TRBJ1-5; D gene unclear. The CDR3 extends over 15 amino acids. Trimming took off 0 bases at V and 6 bases at J, with 13 bases between the two ends. Germline V gene lookup returns CDR1 SGHKS and CDR2 YYEKEE (reference sequence). CDR3: CASSLVGSDGQPQHF. DNA for the CDR3: TGTGCCAGCAGCTTGGTGGGCAGTGACGGTCAGCCCCAGCATTTT. Using reference TRBV5-5 and TRBJ1-5 for the parts outside the CDR3, the full variable domain is DAGVTQSPTHLIKTRGQQVTLRCSPISGHKSVSWYQQVLGQGPQFIFQYYEKEERGRGNFPDRFSARQFPNYSSELNVNALLLGDSALYLCASSLVGSDGQPQHFGDGTRLSIL.

This clonotype has just a few counts. The V gene is TRBV6-5, the J gene TRBJ1-6, with TRBD1 as a possible D gene (6 bases). Germline lookup yields CDR1 MNHEY and CDR2 SVGAGI. This CDR3 has 15 amino acids. V was clipped by 2 bases and J by 7 bases, with 12 bases between them. The CDR3 sequence is CASSYTGANNSPLHF. The CDR3 nucleotides read TGTGCCAGCAGTTACACGGGGGCTAACAATTCACCCCTCCACTTT.

This clonotype was counted only a few times. The genes are TRBV21-1 and TRBJ1-2; TRBD1, the D gene given by the table, was not confirmed from the DNA. TRBV21-1 represents a pseudogene. This CDR3 contains 13 residues. CDR3 in amino acids: CASNLEGAWGYTF. The CDR3, as DNA: TGTGCCAGCAACCTAGAGGGGGCTTGGGGCTACACCTTC.

This clonotype was seen more than once but under ten times. The rearrangement uses TRBV20-1 and TRBJ1-2; weak D call: TRBD1 (6 bases). CDR1 is DFQATT and CDR2 is SNEGSKA in the germline V gene (reference sequence). The CDR3 covers 16 residues. Trimming took off 3 bases at V and 2 bases at J, with 19 bases between the two ends. The CDR3 DNA reads TGCAGTGCTAGTACTCAGGGGACCGACGAAAACTATGGCTACACCTTC. This gives the protein CSASTQGTDENYGYTF.

Worth noting for this clonotype: One end of the junction varies from germline; a read error may be responsible. This chain joins TRBV12-3 or TRBV12-4 and TRBJ2-3, with 15 bases fitting TRBD2. This CDR3 spans 16 amino acids. CDR3 DNA: TGTGTCAGCAGTTTTGGGACTAGCGGGGGGCTCGATACGCAGTATTTT. Its translation is CVSSFGTSGGLDTQYF.

The chain carries TRBV20-1 and TRBJ2-1, with 14 bases aligning to TRBD2. Germline V gene lookup returns CDR1 DFQATT and CDR2 SNEGSKA (reference sequence). There are 12 residues in the CDR3. In DNA form, the CDR3 reads TGCAAGGGACTAGCGGGGGCAAATGAGCAGTTCTTC. Its translation: CKGLAGANEQFF.

This clonotype came up many times. The chain is built from TRBV29-1 and TRBJ1-2; no firm D call. CDR1 and CDR2 from the germline V gene are SQVTM and ANQGSEA. The ends were cut back, 3 bases at V and 4 bases at J, with 12 bases in the middle. The CDR3 loop spans 13 amino acids. As DNA, the CDR3 is TGCAGCGTTGAGAGCCCACAGCCCTATGGCTACACCTTC. Protein product: CSVESPQPYGYTF.

The chain is built from TRBV20-1 and TRBJ1-4, with D hard to call. Germline V CDR1 and CDR2: DFQATT, SNEGSKA (reference sequence). V was pared by 6 bases and J by 4 bases, with 6 bases between. This CDR3 region has 11 residues. DNA for the CDR3: TGCAGTGCGGTCTTTAATGAAAAACTGTTTTTT. This encodes CSAVFNEKLFF.

This chain uses TRBV28 with TRBJ1-5; maybe TRBD1 (5 bases). The V gene lost 8 bases and the J gene lost 5 bases, with 22 bases spanning the gap. The germline gives CDR1 MDHEN, CDR2 SYDVKM. The CDR3 is 16 residues long. In DNA form, the CDR3 reads TGTGCCAGCGGACCGGGGATGGCAGGGAGGTATCAGCCCCAGCATTTT. Protein product: CASGPGMAGRYQPQHF.

The chain combines TRBV9 with TRBJ1-1, with D possibly TRBD1 on 6 matching bases. CDR1 and CDR2 (germline): SGDLS, YYNGEE. The CDR3 has 15 amino acids. The germline V and J ends were trimmed by 3 bases and 3 bases, with 15 bases remaining between them. The CDR3, as DNA: TGTGCCAGCAGCGCGTACGGGGGGGCGGACACTGAAGCTTTCTTT. Translating gives CASSAYGGADTEAFF.

V is TRBV20-1 and J is TRBJ2-5; possible D gene TRBD2, 7 bases. Trimming stripped 0 bases from V and 0 bases from J, with 11 bases between. The CDR3 is 15 amino acids. Germline V gives CDR1 DFQATT, CDR2 SNEGSKA (reference sequence). The CDR3 region is CSARDGGGNQETQYF. In DNA, the CDR3 is TGCAGTGCTAGAGATGGGGGGGGCAACCAAGAGACCCAGTACTTC.

The table lists this clonotype with a few counts. The genes are TRBV29-1 and TRBJ2-7, with 7 bases lining up with TRBD2. The germline V gene encodes CDR1 SQVTM and CDR2 ANQGSEA. The CDR3 extends over 13 amino acids. The V gene end was trimmed by 6 bases and the J gene end by 7 bases; junction bases not matched to a gene: 12. CDR3 region: CSVRAGPINEQYF. The DNA for the CDR3 is TGCAGCGTCCGAGCGGGGCCGATCAATGAGCAGTACTTC.

This clonotype was recorded at least ten times. V gene TRBV5-1 combines with J gene TRBJ2-3; maybe TRBD1 (6 bases). The CDR3 loop spans 12 amino acids. Germline values: CDR1 SGHRS, CDR2 YFSETQ. V dropped 4 bases and J dropped 6 bases, with 9 bases sitting between them. The DNA for the CDR3 is TGCGCCAGCAGCCCCGGACAGGATACGCAGTATTTT. Translating it yields CASSPGQDTQYF. The variable domain in full, completed from reference TRBV5-1 and TRBJ2-3, reads KAGVTQTPRYLIKTRGQQVTLSCSPISGHRSVSWYQQTPGQGLQFLFEYFSETQRNKGNFPGRFSGRQFSNSRSEMNVSTLELGDSALYLCASSPGQDTQYFGPGTRLTVL.

Note on this clonotype: A single base separates this from a much larger clone, so it may be a read error. This chain connects TRBV7-9 to TRBJ1-2; D is possibly TRBD1 (6 bases). Germline CDR1 reads SEHNR; CDR2 reads FQNEAQ (reference sequence). The CDR3 runs to 16 residues. Trimming stripped 7 bases from V and 4 bases from J, with 22 bases between. CDR3 loop: CASTKAGGGRTYGYTF. DNA of the CDR3: TGTGCCAGCACCAAAGCAGGTGGGGGGCGGACCTATGGCTACACCTTC. Full variable domain (remainder filled in from reference TRBV7-9 and TRBJ1-2): DTGVSQNPRHKITKRGQNVTFRCDPISEHNRLYWYRQTLGQGPEFLTYFQNEAQLEKSRLLSDRFSAERPKGSFSTLEIQRTEQGDSAMYLCASTKAGGGRTYGYTFGSGTRLTVV.

There are many counts of this clonotype. The chain employs TRBV12-3 or TRBV12-4 and TRBJ1-2, with 8 bases aligning to TRBD1. The CDR3 contains 15 residues. V lost 6 bases, J lost 5 bases, and 11 bases stayed unmatched. The CDR3 DNA reads TGTGCCAGCAGCCCAACCGGGACAGGAAATTATGGCTACACCTTC. It encodes CASSPTGTGNYGYTF.

This clonotype occurred many times. The CDR3 is CASSSRGRRTDLNSPLHF. CDR3 coding DNA: TGTGCCAGCAGCAGCCGGGGGAGGAGGACGGATCTAAATTCACCCCTCCACTTT. This sequence joins TRBV27 and TRBJ1-6, with D tentatively TRBD1 (5 bases). V dropped 6 bases and J dropped 7 bases, with 25 bases sitting between them. Germline values: CDR1 MNHEY, CDR2 SMNVEV (reference sequence). The CDR3 has 18 amino acids.

This clonotype was counted ten times or more. The chain couples TRBV20-1 to TRBJ2-1; tentative D call: TRBD2 (6 bases). The CDR3 has 14 amino acids. The ends were cut back, 6 bases at V and 0 bases at J, with 12 bases in the middle. Germline-derived CDR1 and CDR2 are DFQATT and SNEGSKA (reference sequence). The CDR3 here is CSARDSSSYNEQFF. In DNA, the CDR3 is TGCAGTGCCCGGGACTCCAGCTCCTACAATGAGCAGTTCTTC.

Regarding this clonotype: A much bigger clone sits one base away, suggesting this may be a read error. The chain couples TRBV4-3 to TRBJ2-4, with D maybe TRBD1 (6 bases). CDR1 LGHNA and CDR2 YSLEER come from the germline V gene. CDR3 length: 16 amino acids. Trimming cost V 2 bases and J 2 bases, with 13 bases left between them. CDR3 residues: CASSQRTAVTKNIQYF. CDR3 nucleotide sequence: TGCGCCAGCAGCCAAAGGACAGCTGTAACCAAAAACATTCAGTACTTC.

The CDR3 reads CASSLVGLNEKLFF. The CDR3 DNA is TGTGCCAGCAGCTTAGTTGGCCTCAATGAAAAACTGTTTTTT. The chain joins TRBV7-9 to TRBJ1-4; D not resolved. This CDR3 spans 14 amino acids. Germline V gives CDR1 SEHNR, CDR2 FQNEAQ (reference sequence). The germline V and J ends were trimmed by 1 base and 5 bases, with 8 bases remaining between them.

The sample holds one count of this clonotype. This sequence joins TRBV9 and TRBJ1-1; D is ambiguous. From germline, CDR1 is SGDLS and CDR2 YYNGEE. Trimming took 0 bases from V and 10 from J, leaving 19 bases between them. The CDR3 totals 15 residues. CDR3 in DNA: TGTGCCAGCAGCGTAGACGTAGGAGTGGGTAGTAGAGCTTTCTTT. Protein product: CASSVDVGVGSRAFF.

The sample holds one count of this clonotype. The V call is TRBV6-2 or TRBV6-3, the J call TRBJ2-3, with D possibly TRBD1 on 6 matching bases. Germline lookup yields CDR1 MNHEY and CDR2 SVGEGT. This CDR3 region has 16 residues. Trimming removed 10 bases from V and 1 base from J, with 21 bases in between. CDR3 region: CAIGDTSLFRTDTQYF. CDR3 coding DNA: TGTGCCATCGGGGACACCAGCCTTTTTCGCACAGATACGCAGTATTTT.